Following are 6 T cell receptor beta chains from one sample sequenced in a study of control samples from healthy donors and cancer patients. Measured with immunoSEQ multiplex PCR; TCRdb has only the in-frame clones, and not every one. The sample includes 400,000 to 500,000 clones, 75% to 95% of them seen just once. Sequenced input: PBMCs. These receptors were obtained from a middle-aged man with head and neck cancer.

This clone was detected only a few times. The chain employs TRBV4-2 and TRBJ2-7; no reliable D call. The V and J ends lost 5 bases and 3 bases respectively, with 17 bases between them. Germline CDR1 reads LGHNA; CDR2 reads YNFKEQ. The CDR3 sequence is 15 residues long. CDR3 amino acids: CASSRELSAHYEQYF. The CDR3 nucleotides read TGTGCCAGCAGCAGGGAATTGAGCGCCCACTACGAGCAGTACTTC.

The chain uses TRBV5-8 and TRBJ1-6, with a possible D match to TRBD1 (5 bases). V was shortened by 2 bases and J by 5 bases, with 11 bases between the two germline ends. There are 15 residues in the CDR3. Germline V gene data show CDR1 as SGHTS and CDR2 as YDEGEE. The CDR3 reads CASSFYRGNNSPLHF. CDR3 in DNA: TGTGCCAGCAGCTTTTACCGGGGCAATAATTCACCCCTCCACTTT. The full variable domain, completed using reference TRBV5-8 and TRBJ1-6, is EAGVTQSPTHLIKTRGQQATLRCSPISGHTSVYWYQQALGLGLQFLLWYDEGEERNRGNFPPRFSGRQFPNYSSELNVNALELEDSALYLCASSFYRGNNSPLHFGNGTRLTVT.

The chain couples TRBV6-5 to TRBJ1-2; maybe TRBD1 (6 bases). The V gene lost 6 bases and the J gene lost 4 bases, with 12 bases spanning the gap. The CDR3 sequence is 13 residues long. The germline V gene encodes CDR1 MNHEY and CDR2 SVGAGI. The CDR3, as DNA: TGTGCCAGCAGCGACAGGAGGATCTATGGCTACACCTTC. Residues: CASSDRRIYGYTF.

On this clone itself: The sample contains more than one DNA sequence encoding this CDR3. The CDR3 nucleotides read TGTGCCAGCAGTTACCGCGACGGTTACAATGAGCAGTTCTTC. It is translated as CASSYRDGYNEQFF. V usage is TRBV6-6 and J usage is TRBJ2-1; D gene ambiguous. V was clipped by 2 bases and J by 4 bases, with 9 bases between them. This CDR3 contains 14 residues. Germline values: CDR1 MNHNY, CDR2 SVGAGI (reference sequence).

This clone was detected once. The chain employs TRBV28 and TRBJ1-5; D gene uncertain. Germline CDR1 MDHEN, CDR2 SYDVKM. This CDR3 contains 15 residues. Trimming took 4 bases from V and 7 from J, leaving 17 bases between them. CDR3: CASSSVGLAGQPQHF. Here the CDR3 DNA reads TGTGCCAGCAGTTCTGTGGGCCTAGCGGGGCAGCCCCAGCATTTT.

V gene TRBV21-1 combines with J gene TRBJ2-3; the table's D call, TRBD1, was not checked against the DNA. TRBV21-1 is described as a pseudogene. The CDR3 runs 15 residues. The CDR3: CASSNGTGWGDTQYF. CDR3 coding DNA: TGTGCCAGCAGCAATGGGACAGGGTGGGGGGATACGCAGTATTTT.